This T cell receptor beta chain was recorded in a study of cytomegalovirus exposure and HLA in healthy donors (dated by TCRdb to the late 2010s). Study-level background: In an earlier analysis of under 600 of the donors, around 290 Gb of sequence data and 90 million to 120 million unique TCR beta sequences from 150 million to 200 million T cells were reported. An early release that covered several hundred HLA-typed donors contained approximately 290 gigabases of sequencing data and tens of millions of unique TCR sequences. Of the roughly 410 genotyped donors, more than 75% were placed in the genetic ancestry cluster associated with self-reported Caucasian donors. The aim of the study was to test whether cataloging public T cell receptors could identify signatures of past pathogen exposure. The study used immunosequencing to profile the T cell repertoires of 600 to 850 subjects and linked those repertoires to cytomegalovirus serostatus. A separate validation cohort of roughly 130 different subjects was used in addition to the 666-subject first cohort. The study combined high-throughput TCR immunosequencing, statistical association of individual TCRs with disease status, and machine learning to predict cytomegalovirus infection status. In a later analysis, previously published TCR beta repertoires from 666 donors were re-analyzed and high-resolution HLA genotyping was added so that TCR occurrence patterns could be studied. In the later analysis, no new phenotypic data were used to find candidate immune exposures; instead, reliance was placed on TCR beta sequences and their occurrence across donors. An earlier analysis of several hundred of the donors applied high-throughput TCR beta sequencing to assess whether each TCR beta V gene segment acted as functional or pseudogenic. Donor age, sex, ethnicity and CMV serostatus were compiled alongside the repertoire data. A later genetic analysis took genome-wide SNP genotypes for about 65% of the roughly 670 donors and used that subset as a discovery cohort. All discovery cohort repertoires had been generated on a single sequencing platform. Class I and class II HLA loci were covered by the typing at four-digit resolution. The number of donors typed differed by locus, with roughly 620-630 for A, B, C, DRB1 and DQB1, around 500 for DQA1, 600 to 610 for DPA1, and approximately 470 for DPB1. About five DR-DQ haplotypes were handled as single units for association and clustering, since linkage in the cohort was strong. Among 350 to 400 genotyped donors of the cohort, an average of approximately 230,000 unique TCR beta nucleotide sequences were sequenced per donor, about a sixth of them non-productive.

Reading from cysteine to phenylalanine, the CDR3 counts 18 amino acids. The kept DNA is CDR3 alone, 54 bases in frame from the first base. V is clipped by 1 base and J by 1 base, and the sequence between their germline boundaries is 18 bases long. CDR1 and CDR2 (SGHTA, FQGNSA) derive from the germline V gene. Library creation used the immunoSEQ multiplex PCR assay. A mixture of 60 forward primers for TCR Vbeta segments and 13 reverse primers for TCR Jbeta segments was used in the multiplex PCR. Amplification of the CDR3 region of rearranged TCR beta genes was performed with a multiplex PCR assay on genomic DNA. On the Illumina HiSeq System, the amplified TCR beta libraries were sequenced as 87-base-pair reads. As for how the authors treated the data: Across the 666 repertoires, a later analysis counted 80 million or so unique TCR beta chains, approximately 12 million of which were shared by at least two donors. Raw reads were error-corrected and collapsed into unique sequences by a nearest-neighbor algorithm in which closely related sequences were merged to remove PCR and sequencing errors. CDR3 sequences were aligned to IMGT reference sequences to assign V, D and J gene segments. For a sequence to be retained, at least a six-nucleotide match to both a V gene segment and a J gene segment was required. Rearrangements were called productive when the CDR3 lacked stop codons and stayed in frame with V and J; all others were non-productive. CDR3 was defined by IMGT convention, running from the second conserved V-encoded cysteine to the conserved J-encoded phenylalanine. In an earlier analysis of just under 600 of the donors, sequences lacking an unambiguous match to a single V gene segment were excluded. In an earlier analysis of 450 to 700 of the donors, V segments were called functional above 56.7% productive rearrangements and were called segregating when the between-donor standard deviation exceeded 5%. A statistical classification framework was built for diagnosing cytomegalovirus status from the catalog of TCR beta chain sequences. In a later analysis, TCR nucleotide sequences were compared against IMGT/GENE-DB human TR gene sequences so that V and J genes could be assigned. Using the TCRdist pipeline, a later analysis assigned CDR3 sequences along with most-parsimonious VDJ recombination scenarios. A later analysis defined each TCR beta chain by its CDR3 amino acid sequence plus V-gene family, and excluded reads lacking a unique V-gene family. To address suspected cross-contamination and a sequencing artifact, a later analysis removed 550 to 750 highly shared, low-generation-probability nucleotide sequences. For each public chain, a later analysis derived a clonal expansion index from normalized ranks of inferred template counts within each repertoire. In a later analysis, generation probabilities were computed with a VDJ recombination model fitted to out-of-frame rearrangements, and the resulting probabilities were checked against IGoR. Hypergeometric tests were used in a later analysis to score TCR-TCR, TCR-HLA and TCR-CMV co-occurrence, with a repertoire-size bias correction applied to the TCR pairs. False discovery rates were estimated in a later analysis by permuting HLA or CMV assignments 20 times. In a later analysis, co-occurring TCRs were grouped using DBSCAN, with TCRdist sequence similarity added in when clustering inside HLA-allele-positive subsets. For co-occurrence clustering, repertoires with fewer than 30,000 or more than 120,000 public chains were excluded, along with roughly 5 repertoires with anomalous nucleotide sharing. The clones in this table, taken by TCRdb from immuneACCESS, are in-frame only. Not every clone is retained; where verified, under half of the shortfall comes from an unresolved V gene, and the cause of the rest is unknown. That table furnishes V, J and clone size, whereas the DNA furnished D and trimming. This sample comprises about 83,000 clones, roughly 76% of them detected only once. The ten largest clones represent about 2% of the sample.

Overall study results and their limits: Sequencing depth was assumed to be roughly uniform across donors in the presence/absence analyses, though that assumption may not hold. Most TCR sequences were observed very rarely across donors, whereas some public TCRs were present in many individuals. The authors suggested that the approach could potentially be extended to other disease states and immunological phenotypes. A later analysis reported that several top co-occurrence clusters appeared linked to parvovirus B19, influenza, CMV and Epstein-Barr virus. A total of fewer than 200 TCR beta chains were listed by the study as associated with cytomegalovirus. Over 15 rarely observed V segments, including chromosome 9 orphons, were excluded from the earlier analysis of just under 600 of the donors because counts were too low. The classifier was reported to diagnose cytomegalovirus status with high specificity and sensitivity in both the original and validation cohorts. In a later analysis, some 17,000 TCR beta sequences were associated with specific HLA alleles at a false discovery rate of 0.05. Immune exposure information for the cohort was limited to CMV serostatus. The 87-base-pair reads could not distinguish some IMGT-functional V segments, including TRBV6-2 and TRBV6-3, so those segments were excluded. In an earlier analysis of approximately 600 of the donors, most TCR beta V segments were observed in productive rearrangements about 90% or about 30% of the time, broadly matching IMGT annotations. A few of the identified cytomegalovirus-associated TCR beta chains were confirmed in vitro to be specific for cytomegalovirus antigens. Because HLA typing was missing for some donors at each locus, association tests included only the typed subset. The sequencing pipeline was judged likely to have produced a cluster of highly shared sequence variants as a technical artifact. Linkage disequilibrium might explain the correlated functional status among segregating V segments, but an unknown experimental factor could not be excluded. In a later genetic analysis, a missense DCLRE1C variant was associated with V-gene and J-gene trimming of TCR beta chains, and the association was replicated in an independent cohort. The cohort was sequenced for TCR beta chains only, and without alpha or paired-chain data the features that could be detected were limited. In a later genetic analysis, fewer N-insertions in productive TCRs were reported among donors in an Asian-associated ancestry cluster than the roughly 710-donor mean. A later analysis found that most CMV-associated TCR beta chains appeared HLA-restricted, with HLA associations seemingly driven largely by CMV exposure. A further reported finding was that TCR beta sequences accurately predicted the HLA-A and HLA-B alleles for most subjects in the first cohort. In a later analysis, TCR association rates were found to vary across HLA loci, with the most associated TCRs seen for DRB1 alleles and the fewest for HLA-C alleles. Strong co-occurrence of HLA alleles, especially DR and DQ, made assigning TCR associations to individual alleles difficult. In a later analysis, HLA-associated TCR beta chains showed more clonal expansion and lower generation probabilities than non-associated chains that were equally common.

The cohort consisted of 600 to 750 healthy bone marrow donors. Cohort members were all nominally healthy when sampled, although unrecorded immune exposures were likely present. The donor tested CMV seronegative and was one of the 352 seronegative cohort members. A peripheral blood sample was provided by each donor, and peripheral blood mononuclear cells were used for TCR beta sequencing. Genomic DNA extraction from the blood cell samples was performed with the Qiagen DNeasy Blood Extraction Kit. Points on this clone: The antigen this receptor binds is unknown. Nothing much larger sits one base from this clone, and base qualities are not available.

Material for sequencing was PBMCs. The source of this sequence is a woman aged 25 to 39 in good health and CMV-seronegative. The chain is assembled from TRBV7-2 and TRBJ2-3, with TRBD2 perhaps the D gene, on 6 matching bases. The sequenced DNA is TGTGCCAGCAGCTTAGGTGGCCCCGGGGGTGGGGGCACAGATACGCAGTATTTT. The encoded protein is CASSLGGPGGGGTDTQYF.